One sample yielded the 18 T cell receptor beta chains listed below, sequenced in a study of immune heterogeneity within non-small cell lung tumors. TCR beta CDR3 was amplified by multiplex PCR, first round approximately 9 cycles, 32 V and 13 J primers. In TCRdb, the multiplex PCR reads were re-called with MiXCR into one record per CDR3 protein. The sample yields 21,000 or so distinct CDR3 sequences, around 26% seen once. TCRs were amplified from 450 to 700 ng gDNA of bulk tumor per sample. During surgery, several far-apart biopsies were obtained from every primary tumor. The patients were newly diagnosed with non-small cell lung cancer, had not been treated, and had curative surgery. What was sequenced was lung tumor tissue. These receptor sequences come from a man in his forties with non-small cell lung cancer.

As DNA, the CDR3 is TGTGCCAGCACCGAGGGGTATGAAGCTTTCTTT. Translation gives CASTEGYEAFF. The chain employs TRBV6-2 or TRBV6-3 and TRBJ1-1; maybe TRBD1 (5 bases). This CDR3 region has 11 residues. The V end was cut by 7 bases, the J end by 7 bases, with 10 bases between. Germline V gene sequence: CDR1 MNHEY, CDR2 SVGEGT.

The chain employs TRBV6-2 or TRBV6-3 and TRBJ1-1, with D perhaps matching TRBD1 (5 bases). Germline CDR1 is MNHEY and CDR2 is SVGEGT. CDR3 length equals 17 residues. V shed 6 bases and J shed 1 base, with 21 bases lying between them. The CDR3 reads CASRKGLGSGSNTEAFF. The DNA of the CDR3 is TGTGCCAGCAGAAAGGGGTTGGGTTCAGGGTCGAACACTGAAGCTTTCTTT.

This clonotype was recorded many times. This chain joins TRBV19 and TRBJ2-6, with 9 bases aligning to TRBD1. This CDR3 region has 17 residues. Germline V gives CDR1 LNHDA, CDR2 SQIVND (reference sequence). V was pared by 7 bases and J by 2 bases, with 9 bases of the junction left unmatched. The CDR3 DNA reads TGTGCCAGTACCGCCGGGACAGGGAGGGCTGGGGCCAACGTCCTGACTTTC. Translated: CASTAGTGRAGANVLTF.

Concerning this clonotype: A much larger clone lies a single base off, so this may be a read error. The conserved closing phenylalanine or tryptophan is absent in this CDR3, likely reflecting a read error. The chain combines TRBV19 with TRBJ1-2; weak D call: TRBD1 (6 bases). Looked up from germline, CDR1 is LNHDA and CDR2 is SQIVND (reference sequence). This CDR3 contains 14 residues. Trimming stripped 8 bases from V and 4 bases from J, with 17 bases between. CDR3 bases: TGTGCCAGTTGGACAGCCCTTAACCCCTATGGCTACACCTCC. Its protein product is CASWTALNPYGYTS.

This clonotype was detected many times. Here the CDR3 reads CASSRWWVSGGGYTF. Written as DNA, the CDR3 is TGTGCCAGCAGTCGATGGTGGGTCTCAGGGGGTGGCTACACCTTC. V gene TRBV6-1 combines with J gene TRBJ1-2, with TRBD1 matching over 7 bases. V lost 5 bases to trimming and J lost 7 bases; unmatched junction nucleotides: 13. CDR3 length: 15 amino acids. Germline CDR1 MNHNS, CDR2 SASEGT.

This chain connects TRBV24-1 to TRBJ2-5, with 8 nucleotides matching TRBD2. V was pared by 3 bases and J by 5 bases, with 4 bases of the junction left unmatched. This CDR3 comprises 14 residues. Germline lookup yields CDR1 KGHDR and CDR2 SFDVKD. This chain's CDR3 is CATSDRLARETQYF. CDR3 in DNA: TGTGCCACCAGTGATCGACTAGCGCGGGAGACCCAGTACTTC.

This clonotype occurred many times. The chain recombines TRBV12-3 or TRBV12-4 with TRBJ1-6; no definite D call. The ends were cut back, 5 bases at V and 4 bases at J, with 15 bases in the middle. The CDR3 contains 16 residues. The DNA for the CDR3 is TGTGCCAGCAGTGTACAGCTGGGGAATTATAATTCACCCCTCCACTTT. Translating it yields CASSVQLGNYNSPLHF.

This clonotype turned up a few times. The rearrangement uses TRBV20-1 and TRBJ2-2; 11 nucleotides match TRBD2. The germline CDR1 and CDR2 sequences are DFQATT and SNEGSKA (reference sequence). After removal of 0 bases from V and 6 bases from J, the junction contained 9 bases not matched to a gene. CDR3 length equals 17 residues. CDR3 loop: CSARDPKIAGGAGELFF. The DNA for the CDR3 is TGCAGTGCTAGAGACCCGAAAATAGCGGGAGGGGCCGGGGAGCTGTTTTTT.

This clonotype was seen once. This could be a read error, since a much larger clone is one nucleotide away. CDR3: CVSSQETTRVYEQYF. CDR3 bases: TGTGTCAGCAGCCAAGAGACTACCAGGGTATACGAGCAGTACTTC. V is TRBV4-2 and J is TRBJ2-7; D assignment may be TRBD1 or TRBD2 (5 bases each). Germline CDR1 is LGHNA and CDR2 is YNFKEQ. This CDR3 is built from 15 residues.

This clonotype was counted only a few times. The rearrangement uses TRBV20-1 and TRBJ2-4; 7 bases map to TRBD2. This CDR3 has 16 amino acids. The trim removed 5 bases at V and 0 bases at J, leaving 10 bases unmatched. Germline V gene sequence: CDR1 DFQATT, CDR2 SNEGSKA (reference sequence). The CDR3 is CSAPKEGGLAKNIQYF. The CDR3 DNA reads TGCAGTGCTCCGAAGGAGGGAGGGCTAGCCAAAAACATTCAGTACTTC.

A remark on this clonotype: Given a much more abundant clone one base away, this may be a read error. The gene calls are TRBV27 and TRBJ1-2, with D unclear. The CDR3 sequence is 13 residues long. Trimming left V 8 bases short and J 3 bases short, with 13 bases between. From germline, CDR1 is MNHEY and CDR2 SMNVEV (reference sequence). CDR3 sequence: CASGEVGYYGYTF. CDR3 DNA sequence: TGTGCCAGCGGGGAGGTCGGATACTATGGCTACACCTTC.

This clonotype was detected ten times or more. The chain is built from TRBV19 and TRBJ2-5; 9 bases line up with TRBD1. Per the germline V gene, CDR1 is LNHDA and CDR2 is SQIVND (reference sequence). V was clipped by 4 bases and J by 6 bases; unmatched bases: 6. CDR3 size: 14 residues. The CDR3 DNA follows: TGTGCCAGTAGTACAACAGGGGGCGCACAGACCCAGTACTTC. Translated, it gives CASSTTGGAQTQYF.

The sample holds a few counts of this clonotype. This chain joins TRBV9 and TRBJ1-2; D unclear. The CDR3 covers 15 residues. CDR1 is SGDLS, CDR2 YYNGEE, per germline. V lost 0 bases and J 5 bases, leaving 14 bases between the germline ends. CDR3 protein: CASSVESRPLYGYTF. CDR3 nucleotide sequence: TGTGCCAGCAGCGTAGAGAGCCGCCCGTTGTATGGCTACACCTTC.

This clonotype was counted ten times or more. The CDR3 loop reads CASSLVWTVAYEQYF. DNA of the CDR3: TGTGCCAGCAGTTTAGTCTGGACAGTGGCCTACGAGCAGTACTTC. The V and J genes are TRBV12-3 or TRBV12-4 and TRBJ2-7, with a possible D match to TRBD1 (6 bases). The length of the CDR3 is 15 residues. V was clipped by 1 base and J by 2 bases, with 12 bases between them.

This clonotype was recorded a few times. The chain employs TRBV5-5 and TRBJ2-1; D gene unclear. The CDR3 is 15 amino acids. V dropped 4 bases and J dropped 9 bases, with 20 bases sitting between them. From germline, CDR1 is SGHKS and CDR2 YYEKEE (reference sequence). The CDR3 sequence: CASSPDLGPFGEQFF. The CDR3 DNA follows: TGTGCCAGCAGCCCTGACCTAGGCCCCTTTGGTGAGCAGTTCTTC.

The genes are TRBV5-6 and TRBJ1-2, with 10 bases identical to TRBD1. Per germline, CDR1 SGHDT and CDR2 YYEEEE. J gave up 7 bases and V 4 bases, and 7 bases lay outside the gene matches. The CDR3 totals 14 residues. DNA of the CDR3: TGTGCCAGCAGCCGCCGGGACAGGGGTGGTGGCTACACCTTC. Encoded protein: CASSRRDRGGGYTF.

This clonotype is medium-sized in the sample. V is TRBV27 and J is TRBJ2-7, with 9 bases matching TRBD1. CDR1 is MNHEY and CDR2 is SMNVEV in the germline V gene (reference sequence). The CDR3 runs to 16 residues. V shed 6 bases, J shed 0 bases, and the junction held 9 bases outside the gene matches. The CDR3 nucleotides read TGTGCCAGCAGCCGAACCGGGACAGGGAGCTCCTACGAGCAGTACTTC. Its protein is CASSRTGTGSSYEQYF.

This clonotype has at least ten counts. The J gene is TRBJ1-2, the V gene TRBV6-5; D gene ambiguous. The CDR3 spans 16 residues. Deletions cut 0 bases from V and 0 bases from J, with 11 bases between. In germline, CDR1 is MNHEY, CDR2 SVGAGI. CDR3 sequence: CASSYSMGRANYGYTF. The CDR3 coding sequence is TGTGCCAGCAGTTACTCGATGGGGAGGGCTAACTATGGCTACACCTTC.